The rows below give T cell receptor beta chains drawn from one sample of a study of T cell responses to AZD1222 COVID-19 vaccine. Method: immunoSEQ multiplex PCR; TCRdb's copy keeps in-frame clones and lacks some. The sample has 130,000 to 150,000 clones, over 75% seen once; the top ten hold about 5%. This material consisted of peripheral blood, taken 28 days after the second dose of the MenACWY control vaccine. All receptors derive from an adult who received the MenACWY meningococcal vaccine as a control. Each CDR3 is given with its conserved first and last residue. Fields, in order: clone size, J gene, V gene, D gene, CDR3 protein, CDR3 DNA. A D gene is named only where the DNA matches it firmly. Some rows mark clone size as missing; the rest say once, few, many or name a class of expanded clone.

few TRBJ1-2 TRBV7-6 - CASSLGPTDVLGYTF TGTGCCAGCAGCTTAGGTCCGACAGACGTTTTAGGCTACACCTTC
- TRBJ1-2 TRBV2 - CASSVPTYGYTF TGTGCCAGCAGTGTGCCGACCTATGGCTACACCTTC
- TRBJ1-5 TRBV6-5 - CASSSFIDGNQPQHF TGTGCCAGCAGTTCCTTTATCGACGGAAATCAGCCCCAGCATTTT
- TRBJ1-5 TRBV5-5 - CASSLILNQPQHF TGTGCCAGCAGCTTGATCCTTAATCAGCCCCAGCATTTT
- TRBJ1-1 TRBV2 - CASSRIGGSEAFF TGTGCCAGCAGCCGAATAGGAGGGTCTGAAGCTTTCTTT
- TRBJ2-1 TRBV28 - CASSLITSANEQFF TGTGCCAGCAGCCTAATAACTAGTGCGAATGAGCAGTTCTTC
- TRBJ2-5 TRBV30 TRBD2 CALRRAGGQETQYF TGTGCCTTACGCCGGGCGGGAGGGCAAGAGACCCAGTACTTC
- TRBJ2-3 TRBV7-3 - CASSFFPLDTQYF TGTGCCAGCAGCTTTTTCCCGTTAGATACGCAGTATTTT
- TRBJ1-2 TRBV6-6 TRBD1 CASSTGGNYGYTF TGTGCCAGTTCGACAGGGGGTAACTATGGCTACACCTTC
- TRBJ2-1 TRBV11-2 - CASSPGGVFGNEQFF TGTGCCAGCAGCCCTGGAGGGGTTTTTGGGAATGAGCAGTTCTTC
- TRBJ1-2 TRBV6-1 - CASSEPGVFAGNYGYTF TGTGCCAGCAGTGAACCGGGAGTCTTTGCAGGCAACTATGGCTACACCTTC
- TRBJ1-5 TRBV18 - CASSPVGQGGNQPQHF TGTGCCAGCTCACCCGTTGGGCAGGGCGGCAATCAGCCCCAGCATTTT
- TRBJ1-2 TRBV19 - CASSPNTRSNYGYTF TGTGCCAGTAGTCCCAATACACGGTCTAACTATGGCTACACCTTC